The rows below give T cell receptor beta chains drawn from one sample of a study of blood T cell repertoires in COVID-19. Generated by immunoSEQ multiplex PCR, the TCRdb table keeps only in-frame clones and is missing some. The sample yields about 330,000 clones, 70% to 90% seen once. The sample was peripheral blood. The receptor source for this set is a man younger than 35 who had recovered from COVID-19. Both conserved end residues are part of each CDR3. A D gene is named only where the DNA matches it firmly.

D,V,CDR3
TRBD1,TRBV25-1,CASRGDRAQETQYF
NA,TRBV13,CASSLGAGPSSYNSPLHF
NA,TRBV5-1,CASSLWASDDNQPQHF
TRBD2,TRBV5-1,CASSLRGSGSSYEQYF
NA,TRBV19,CASNQPGQGGYTF
TRBD1,TRBV7-8,CASSSTGGGYTF
NA,TRBV7-9,CASSLGAGLARETQYF
TRBD1,TRBV18,CASSPDRGQGNQPQHF
TRBD2,TRBV6-7,CASDWRVKPTSGGKQETQYF
NA,TRBV5-1,CASSLNLGQTILGTF
TRBD1,TRBV7-8,CASSLEGQADGYTF
TRBD1,TRBV11-2,CASSSGYLDRAENTEAFF
NA,TRBV27,CASREGQRHMNTEAFF
NA,TRBV5-1,CASSQQGNTEAFF
NA,TRBV6-2/TRBV6-3,CASSSTGIHNSPLHF
TRBD2,TRBV4-3,CASSQGKTSVVADTQYF
NA,TRBV4-2,CASSQDVTGSGSNSPLHF
NA,TRBV6-5,CASSYSQQDLSYEQYF
TRBD2,TRBV5-1,CASSFGTSGRSEQFF
NA,TRBV14,CASSLGGGGYEQYF
TRBD1,TRBV4-3,CASSQETGENTEAFF
TRBD1,TRBV7-2,CASSFTGDYEQYF
TRBD1,TRBV11-2,CASSAGQGYEQYF
NA,TRBV5-5,CASSLAPGTDTQYF
NA,TRBV7-2,CASSRRLADTQYF
NA,TRBV4-1,CASSQDPGAGNTIYF
NA,TRBV19,CASTKRENQPQHF
NA,TRBV18,CASSGAPNTEAFF
NA,TRBV6-5,CASSYQYYMNTEAFF
NA,TRBV10-3,CATTQREINEQFF
TRBD2,TRBV7-9,CASSPPGGSSYEQYF
NA,TRBV5-6,CASSATGFGPLHF
NA,TRBV20-1,CSARGQTSSYNEQFF
TRBD2,TRBV3-1/TRBV3-2,CASSQDWVSGRGEETQYF
NA,TRBV6-1,CASSEGGTAGANVLTF
NA,TRBV27,CASSLTGVGRLNTEAFF
NA,TRBV3-1/TRBV3-2,CASRILINDSPLHF
NA,TRBV7-9,CASSQPGTSYNEQFF
NA,TRBV9,CASSQSGGHDTQYF
TRBD2,TRBV5-1,CASAPRAGGDTGELFF
TRBD2,TRBV4-1,CASSQVPAGGYEQYF
NA,TRBV6-6,CASRHTRAAGEKLFF
TRBD2,TRBV6-1,CASSELADTGELFF
NA,TRBV5-6,CASSLHGVLEAFF
NA,TRBV3-1/TRBV3-2,CASSLPGRGSTDTQYF
NA,TRBV7-8,CASSLVTAEAFF
NA,TRBV9,CASSVGSTTPNYGYTF
NA,TRBV7-2,CASSLVNRKAFF
NA,TRBV18,CASSPMDTESYEQYF
NA,TRBV2,CATPSLGGNTEAFF
NA,TRBV4-1,CASSQRGMGQETQYF
NA,TRBV5-1,CASSPIDIYEQYF
NA,TRBV27,CASSLYAEETQYF
TRBD1,TRBV27,CASYRQGHSYEQYF
NA,TRBV27,CASSLRWEGTEAFF